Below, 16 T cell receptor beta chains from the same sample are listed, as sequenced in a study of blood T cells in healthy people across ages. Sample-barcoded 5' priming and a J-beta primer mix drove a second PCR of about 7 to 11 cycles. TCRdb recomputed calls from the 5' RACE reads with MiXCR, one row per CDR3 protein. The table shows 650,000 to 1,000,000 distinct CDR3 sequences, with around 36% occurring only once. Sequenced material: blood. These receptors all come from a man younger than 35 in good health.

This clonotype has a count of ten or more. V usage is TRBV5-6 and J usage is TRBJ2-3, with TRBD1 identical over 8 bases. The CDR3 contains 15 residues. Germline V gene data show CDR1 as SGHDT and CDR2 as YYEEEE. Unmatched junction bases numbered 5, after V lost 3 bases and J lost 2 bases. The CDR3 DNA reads TGTGCCAGCAGCTCCAGGGACAGGATCACAGATACGCAGTATTTT. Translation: CASSSRDRITDTQYF.

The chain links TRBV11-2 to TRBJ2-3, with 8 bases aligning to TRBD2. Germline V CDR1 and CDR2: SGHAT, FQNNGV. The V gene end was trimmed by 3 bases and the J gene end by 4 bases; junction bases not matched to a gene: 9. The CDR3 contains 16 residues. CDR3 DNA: TGTGCCAGCAGCTTGGTCGGGGGGGCCCCTCCAGATACGCAGTATTTT. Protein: CASSLVGGAPPDTQYF. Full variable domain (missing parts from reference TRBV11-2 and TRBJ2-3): EAGVAQSPRYKIIEKRQSVAFWCNPISGHATLYWYQQILGQGPKLLIQFQNNGVVDDSQLPKDRFSAERLKGVDSTLKIQPAKLEDSAVYLCASSLVGGAPPDTQYFGPGTRLTVL.

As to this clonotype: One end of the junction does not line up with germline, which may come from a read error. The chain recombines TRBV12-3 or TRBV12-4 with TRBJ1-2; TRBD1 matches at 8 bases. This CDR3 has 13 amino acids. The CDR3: CASSVGTGGGYIF. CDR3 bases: TGTGCCAGCAGTGTCGGGACAGGTGGGGGCTACATCTTC.

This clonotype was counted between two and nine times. The CDR3 reads CSARPSRDIAAYGYTF. The CDR3 region has the DNA TGCAGTGCTAGACCGTCCCGGGACATAGCCGCCTATGGCTACACCTTC. This chain joins TRBV20-1 and TRBJ1-2, with a possible D match to TRBD1 (6 bases). The V gene lost 2 bases and the J gene lost 4 bases, with 20 bases spanning the gap. The CDR3 loop spans 16 amino acids. The V gene's germline CDR1 is DFQATT and CDR2 SNEGSKA (reference sequence).

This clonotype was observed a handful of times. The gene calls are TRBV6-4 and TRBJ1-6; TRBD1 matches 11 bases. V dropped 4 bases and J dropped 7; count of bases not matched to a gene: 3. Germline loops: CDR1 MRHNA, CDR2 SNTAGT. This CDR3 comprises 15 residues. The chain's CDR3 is CASSGTGGKNSPLHF. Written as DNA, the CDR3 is TGTGCCAGCAGTGGGACAGGGGGCAAGAATTCACCCCTCCACTTT.

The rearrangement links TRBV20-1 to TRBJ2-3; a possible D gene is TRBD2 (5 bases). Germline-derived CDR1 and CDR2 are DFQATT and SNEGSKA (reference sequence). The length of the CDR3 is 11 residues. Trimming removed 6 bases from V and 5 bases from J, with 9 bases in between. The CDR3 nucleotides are TGCAGTGCCTATGAGGGAGATACGCAGTATTTT. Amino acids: CSAYEGDTQYF.

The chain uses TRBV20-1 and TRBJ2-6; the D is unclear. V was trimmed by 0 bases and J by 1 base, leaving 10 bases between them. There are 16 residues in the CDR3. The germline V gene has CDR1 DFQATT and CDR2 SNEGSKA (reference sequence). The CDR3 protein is CSARDSLRSGANVLTF. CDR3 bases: TGCAGTGCTAGAGATAGCCTGAGGTCTGGGGCCAACGTCCTGACTTTC.

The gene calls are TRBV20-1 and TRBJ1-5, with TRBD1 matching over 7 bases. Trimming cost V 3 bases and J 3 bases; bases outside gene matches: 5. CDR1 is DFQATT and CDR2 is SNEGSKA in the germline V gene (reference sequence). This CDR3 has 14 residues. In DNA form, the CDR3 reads TGCAGTGCTAGTACGGGACAGTTCAATCAGCCCCAGCATTTT. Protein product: CSASTGQFNQPQHF.

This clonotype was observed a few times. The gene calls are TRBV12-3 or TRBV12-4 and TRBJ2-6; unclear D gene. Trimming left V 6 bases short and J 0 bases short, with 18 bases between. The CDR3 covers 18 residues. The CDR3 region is CASRSQRSVLSGANVLTF. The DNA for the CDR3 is TGTGCCAGCAGATCACAGAGGTCCGTGCTCTCTGGGGCCAACGTCCTGACTTTC.

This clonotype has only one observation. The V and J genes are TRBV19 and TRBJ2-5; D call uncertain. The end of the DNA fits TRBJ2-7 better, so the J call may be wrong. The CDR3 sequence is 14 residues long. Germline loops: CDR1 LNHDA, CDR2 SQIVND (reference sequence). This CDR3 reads CASSMYGRTYEQYF. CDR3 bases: TGTGCCAGTAGTATGTATGGCAGGACCTACGAGCAGTACTTC.

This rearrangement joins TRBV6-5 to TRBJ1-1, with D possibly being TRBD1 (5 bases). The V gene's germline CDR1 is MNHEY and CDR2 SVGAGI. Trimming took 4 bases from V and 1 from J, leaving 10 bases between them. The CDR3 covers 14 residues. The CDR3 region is CASSWGPTNTEAFF. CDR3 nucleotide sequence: TGTGCCAGCAGTTGGGGACCGACGAACACTGAAGCTTTCTTT.

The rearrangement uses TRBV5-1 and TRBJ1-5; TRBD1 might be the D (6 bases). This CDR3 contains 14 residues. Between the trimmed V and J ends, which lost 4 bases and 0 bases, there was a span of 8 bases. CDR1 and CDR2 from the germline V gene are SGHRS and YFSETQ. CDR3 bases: TGCGCCAGCAGCGCGGACAGTAGCAATCAGCCCCAGCATTTT. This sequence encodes CASSADSSNQPQHF.

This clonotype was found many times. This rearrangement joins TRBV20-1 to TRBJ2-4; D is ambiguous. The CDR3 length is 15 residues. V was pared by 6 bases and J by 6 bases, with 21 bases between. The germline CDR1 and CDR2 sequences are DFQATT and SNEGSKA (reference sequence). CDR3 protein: CSALRPGKIGNIQYF. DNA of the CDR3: TGCAGTGCCCTTCGACCGGGCAAGATTGGAAACATTCAGTACTTC.

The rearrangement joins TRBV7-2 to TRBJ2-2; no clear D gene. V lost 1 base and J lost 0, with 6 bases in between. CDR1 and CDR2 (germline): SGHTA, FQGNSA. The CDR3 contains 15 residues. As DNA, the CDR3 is TGTGCCAGCAGCTTAGGGGTCACGAACACCGGGGAGCTGTTTTTT. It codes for CASSLGVTNTGELFF.

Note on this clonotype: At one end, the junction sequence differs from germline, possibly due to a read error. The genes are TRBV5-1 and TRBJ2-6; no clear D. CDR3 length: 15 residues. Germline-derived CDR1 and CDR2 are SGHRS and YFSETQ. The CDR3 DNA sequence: TGCGCCAGCGCCGAATTCATATCTGGGGTCAACGTCCTGACTTTC. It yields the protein CASAEFISGVNVLTF.

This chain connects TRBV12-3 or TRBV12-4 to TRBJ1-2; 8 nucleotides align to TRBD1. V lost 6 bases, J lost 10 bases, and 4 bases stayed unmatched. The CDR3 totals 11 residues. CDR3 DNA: TGTGCCAGCAGGGCGACAGGGGACTACACCTTC. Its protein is CASRATGDYTF.